The rows below give T cell receptor beta chains drawn from one sample of a study of cytomegalovirus exposure and HLA in healthy donors. Sequenced by immunoSEQ multiplex PCR; TCRdb stores in-frame clones only, minus some. Counted here are over 200,000 clones, about 83% occurring once; the ten biggest clones make up roughly 1.3%. Sequenced input: PBMCs. The receptors derive from a human donor in good health. Both conserved end residues are part of each CDR3. D genes are given only for firm matches. Only part of the rows carry a size: once, few, many, or a class if the clone is expanded.

d_gene: TRBD1; abundance: -; j_gene: TRBJ1-2; v_gene: TRBV4-2; CDR3aa: CASSQPGQGQYGYTF; CDR3nt: TGTGCCAGCAGCCAACCGGGACAGGGGCAGTATGGCTACACCTTC
d_gene: TRBD1; abundance: -; j_gene: TRBJ1-5; v_gene: TRBV28; CDR3aa: CASSLWDSRRGQPQHF; CDR3nt: TGTGCCAGCAGTTTGTGGGACAGCCGGAGGGGTCAGCCCCAGCATTTT
d_gene: TRBD1; abundance: -; j_gene: TRBJ1-2; v_gene: TRBV7-9; CDR3aa: CASSLGSGGRYYGYTF; CDR3nt: TGTGCCAGCAGCTTAGGATCAGGGGGCCGGTACTATGGCTACACCTTC
d_gene: TRBD1; abundance: -; j_gene: TRBJ1-6; v_gene: TRBV5-1; CDR3aa: CASSWGQDNSPLHF; CDR3nt: TGCGCCAGCAGCTGGGGACAGGATAATTCACCCCTCCACTTT
d_gene: -; abundance: -; j_gene: TRBJ2-1; v_gene: TRBV15; CDR3aa: CATSREYRRGHKSSYNEQFF; CDR3nt: TGTGCCACCAGCAGAGAGTATAGAAGGGGACACAAGAGCTCCTACAATGAGCAGTTCTTC
d_gene: -; abundance: -; j_gene: TRBJ2-3; v_gene: TRBV6-5; CDR3aa: CASSYSNRQNTQYF; CDR3nt: TGTGCCAGCAGTTACTCGAACAGACAGAATACGCAGTATTTT
d_gene: TRBD2; abundance: -; j_gene: TRBJ2-5; v_gene: TRBV29-1; CDR3aa: CSVVASGHETQYF; CDR3nt: TGCAGCGTTGTTGCTAGCGGGCACGAGACCCAGTACTTC
d_gene: TRBD2; abundance: once; j_gene: TRBJ2-7; v_gene: TRBV6-6; CDR3aa: CASSFGLAGEYHEQYF; CDR3nt: TGTGCCAGCAGTTTCGGACTAGCGGGAGAGTACCACGAGCAGTACTTC
d_gene: -; abundance: -; j_gene: TRBJ1-2; v_gene: TRBV7-9; CDR3aa: CASSPLGANYGYTF; CDR3nt: TGTGCCAGCAGCCCTTTGGGAGCCAACTATGGCTACACCTTC
d_gene: -; abundance: -; j_gene: TRBJ1-4; v_gene: TRBV7-9; CDR3aa: CASSFLGGLDEKLFF; CDR3nt: TGTGCCAGCAGCTTTTTGGGGGGGTTGGATGAAAAACTGTTTTTT
d_gene: TRBD1; abundance: -; j_gene: TRBJ2-7; v_gene: TRBV11-2; CDR3aa: CASSLVRDRLEQYF; CDR3nt: TGTGCCAGCAGCTTAGTTCGGGACAGGCTCGAGCAGTACTTC
d_gene: TRBD1; abundance: -; j_gene: TRBJ2-7; v_gene: TRBV6-1; CDR3aa: CASSVDRGFDEQYF; CDR3nt: TGTGCCAGCAGTGTGGACAGGGGGTTTGACGAGCAGTACTTC
d_gene: TRBD1; abundance: -; j_gene: TRBJ1-4; v_gene: TRBV6-5; CDR3aa: CASSKGTVNEKLFF; CDR3nt: TGTGCCAGCAGTAAAGGGACAGTTAATGAAAAACTGTTTTTT
d_gene: TRBD2; abundance: -; j_gene: TRBJ2-7; v_gene: TRBV19; CDR3aa: CASSIGLAGAYEQYF; CDR3nt: TGTGCCAGTAGTATAGGACTAGCGGGCGCCTACGAGCAGTACTTC
d_gene: TRBD1; abundance: -; j_gene: TRBJ1-1; v_gene: TRBV4-2; CDR3aa: CASSQRQGPMNTEAFF; CDR3nt: TGTGCCAGCAGCCAAAGACAGGGGCCTATGAACACTGAAGCTTTCTTT
d_gene: TRBD1; abundance: -; j_gene: TRBJ2-5; v_gene: TRBV27; CDR3aa: CASSFSWGQGGTQYF; CDR3nt: TGTGCCAGCAGTTTTAGTTGGGGACAGGGAGGGACCCAGTACTTC
d_gene: TRBD2; abundance: -; j_gene: TRBJ2-7; v_gene: TRBV5-1; CDR3aa: CASSLSAVAGGPDEQYF; CDR3nt: TGCGCCAGCAGCTTGTCGGCGGTAGCGGGAGGGCCCGACGAGCAGTACTTC
d_gene: TRBD1; abundance: once; j_gene: TRBJ1-5; v_gene: TRBV5-6; CDR3aa: CASSSTGGWIGSNQPQHF; CDR3nt: TGTGCCAGCAGTTCCACAGGGGGATGGATTGGTAGCAATCAGCCCCAGCATTTT
d_gene: TRBD2; abundance: -; j_gene: TRBJ2-4; v_gene: TRBV4-1; CDR3aa: CASSQQSGLAGNIQYF; CDR3nt: TGCGCCAGCAGCCAACAAAGCGGGCTAGCGGGAAACATTCAGTACTTC
d_gene: TRBD1; abundance: -; j_gene: TRBJ2-7; v_gene: TRBV5-1; CDR3aa: CASSAKTGAGEQYF; CDR3nt: TGCGCCAGCAGCGCCAAGACAGGGGCAGGCGAGCAGTACTTC
d_gene: TRBD2; abundance: -; j_gene: TRBJ2-7; v_gene: TRBV6-1; CDR3aa: CASRASGIPYEQYF; CDR3nt: TGTGCCAGCAGAGCTAGCGGGATTCCCTACGAGCAGTACTTC
d_gene: TRBD1; abundance: -; j_gene: TRBJ2-5; v_gene: TRBV6-4; CDR3aa: CASSDGTGPKETQYF; CDR3nt: TGTGCCAGCAGTGACGGGACAGGGCCGAAAGAGACCCAGTACTTC
d_gene: TRBD1; abundance: -; j_gene: TRBJ2-6; v_gene: TRBV5-4; CDR3aa: CASSLGTAGANVLTF; CDR3nt: TGTGCCAGCAGCCTAGGGACAGCTGGGGCCAACGTCCTGACTTTC
d_gene: -; abundance: -; j_gene: TRBJ2-2; v_gene: TRBV28; CDR3aa: CASSFGDRYTGELFF; CDR3nt: TGTGCCAGCAGTTTTGGAGACAGGTACACCGGGGAGCTGTTTTTT
d_gene: -; abundance: -; j_gene: TRBJ2-7; v_gene: TRBV28; CDR3aa: CASSLFNQGLLNYEQYF; CDR3nt: TGTGCCAGCAGTTTATTTAATCAGGGACTCCTCAATTACGAGCAGTACTTC
d_gene: -; abundance: -; j_gene: TRBJ2-3; v_gene: TRBV19; CDR3aa: CASSGDWGLGTDTQYF; CDR3nt: TGTGCCAGTAGTGGGGATTGGGGGCTCGGGACAGATACGCAGTATTTT
d_gene: -; abundance: few; j_gene: TRBJ1-4; v_gene: TRBV19; CDR3aa: CASYEPRAANEKLFF; CDR3nt: TGTGCCAGTTACGAACCCAGGGCGGCTAATGAAAAACTGTTTTTT
d_gene: TRBD1; abundance: -; j_gene: TRBJ2-7; v_gene: TRBV23-1; CDR3aa: CASSQKGDRLSYEQYF; CDR3nt: TGCGCCAGCAGTCAGAAGGGGGACAGACTTTCCTACGAGCAGTACTTC
d_gene: -; abundance: -; j_gene: TRBJ2-7; v_gene: TRBV27; CDR3aa: CASSLFGVKSTPYEQYF; CDR3nt: TGTGCCAGCAGTTTGTTCGGGGTTAAGAGTACCCCCTACGAGCAGTACTTC
d_gene: -; abundance: once; j_gene: TRBJ2-5; v_gene: TRBV6-6; CDR3aa: CASRRQQGGETQYF; CDR3nt: TGTGCCAGCAGGCGACAACAGGGTGGCGAGACCCAGTACTTC
d_gene: -; abundance: -; j_gene: TRBJ1-2; v_gene: TRBV5-1; CDR3aa: CASSLGARGRVNYGYTF; CDR3nt: TGCGCCAGCAGCTTGGGGGCGAGGGGGAGGGTTAACTATGGCTACACCTTC
d_gene: -; abundance: -; j_gene: TRBJ2-7; v_gene: TRBV25-1; CDR3aa: CASRPGDHEQYF; CDR3nt: TGTGCCAGCAGGCCGGGGGACCACGAGCAGTACTTC
d_gene: -; abundance: -; j_gene: TRBJ2-5; v_gene: TRBV18; CDR3aa: CASSPPRGGETQYF; CDR3nt: TGTGCCAGCTCACCACCGAGGGGGGGAGAGACCCAGTACTTC
d_gene: TRBD1; abundance: -; j_gene: TRBJ2-7; v_gene: TRBV5-4; CDR3aa: CASSVVGQGTYEQYF; CDR3nt: TGTGCCAGCAGCGTAGTGGGACAGGGGACCTACGAGCAGTACTTC
d_gene: TRBD2; abundance: -; j_gene: TRBJ2-1; v_gene: TRBV5-1; CDR3aa: CASSLGGTSDEQFF; CDR3nt: TGCGCCAGCAGCTTGGGAGGGACTAGCGATGAGCAGTTCTTC
d_gene: -; abundance: -; j_gene: TRBJ2-1; v_gene: TRBV12-5; CDR3aa: CASGLSSGKHEQFF; CDR3nt: TGTGCTAGTGGTTTGTCCTCGGGTAAACATGAGCAGTTCTTC
d_gene: TRBD2; abundance: -; j_gene: TRBJ2-3; v_gene: TRBV11-2; CDR3aa: CASSTVAGGGTDTQYF; CDR3nt: TGTGCCAGCAGCACAGTAGCGGGAGGGGGCACAGATACGCAGTATTTT
d_gene: TRBD2; abundance: -; j_gene: TRBJ2-7; v_gene: TRBV7-3; CDR3aa: CASSPGGLAGGNEQYF; CDR3nt: TGTGCCAGCAGCCCTGGGGGACTAGCGGGAGGAAACGAGCAGTACTTC
d_gene: TRBD2; abundance: -; j_gene: TRBJ2-7; v_gene: TRBV7-9; CDR3aa: CASSNNAGLAGGYEQYF; CDR3nt: TGTGCCAGCAGCAACAATGCGGGTCTAGCGGGCGGATACGAGCAGTACTTC
d_gene: -; abundance: -; j_gene: TRBJ2-5; v_gene: TRBV11-2; CDR3aa: CASSQTRGWETQYF; CDR3nt: TGTGCCAGCAGCCAGACTAGGGGTTGGGAGACCCAGTACTTC
d_gene: TRBD1; abundance: -; j_gene: TRBJ1-3; v_gene: TRBV6-1; CDR3aa: CASSSGQGRGNTIYF; CDR3nt: TGTGCCAGCAGTTCGGGACAGGGACGGGGAAACACCATATATTTT
d_gene: -; abundance: -; j_gene: TRBJ1-4; v_gene: TRBV10-2; CDR3aa: CASSLRATNEKLFF; CDR3nt: TGCGCCAGCAGCTTAAGAGCAACTAATGAAAAACTGTTTTTT